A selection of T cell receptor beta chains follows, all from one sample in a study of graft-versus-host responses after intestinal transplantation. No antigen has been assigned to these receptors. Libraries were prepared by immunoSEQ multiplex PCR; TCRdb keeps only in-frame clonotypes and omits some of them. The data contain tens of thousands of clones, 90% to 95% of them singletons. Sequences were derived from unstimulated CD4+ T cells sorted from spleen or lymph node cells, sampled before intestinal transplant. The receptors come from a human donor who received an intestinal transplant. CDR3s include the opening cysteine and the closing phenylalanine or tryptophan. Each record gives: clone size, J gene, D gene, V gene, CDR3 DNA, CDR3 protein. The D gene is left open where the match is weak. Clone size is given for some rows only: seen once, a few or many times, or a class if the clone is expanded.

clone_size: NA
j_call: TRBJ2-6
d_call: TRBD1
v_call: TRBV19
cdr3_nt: TGTGCCAGTAGATTGGGACCGGGACAGGGGACCCTCTCTGGGGCCAACGTCCTGACTTTC
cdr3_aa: CASRLGPGQGTLSGANVLTF

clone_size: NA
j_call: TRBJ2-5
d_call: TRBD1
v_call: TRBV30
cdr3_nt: TGTGCCTGGAGTGTACCCCGGACAGGGAGTATAGAGACCCAGTACTTC
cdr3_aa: CAWSVPRTGSIETQYF

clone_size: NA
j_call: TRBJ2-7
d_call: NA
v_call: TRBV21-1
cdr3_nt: TGTGCCAGCACCTTTAAAGGGGTACAGGGGACTTCCTACGAGCAGTACTTC
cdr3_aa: CASTFKGVQGTSYEQYF

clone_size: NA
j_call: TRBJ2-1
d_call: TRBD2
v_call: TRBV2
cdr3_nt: TGTGCCAGCAGTCAACTAGCGGGGGACTACAATGAGCAGTTCTTC
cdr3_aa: CASSQLAGDYNEQFF

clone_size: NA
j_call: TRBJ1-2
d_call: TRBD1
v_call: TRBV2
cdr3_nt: TGTGCCAGCGCCCAGGGGGAGGACTATGGCTACACCTTC
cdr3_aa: CASAQGEDYGYTF

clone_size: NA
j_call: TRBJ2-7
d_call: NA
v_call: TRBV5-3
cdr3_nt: TGTGCCGGCAAGGGGCGAGGGGCGGGGGCGGACGAGCAGTACTTC
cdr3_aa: CAGKGRGAGADEQYF

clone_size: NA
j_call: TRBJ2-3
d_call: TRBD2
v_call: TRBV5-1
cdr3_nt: TGCGCCAGCAGACATAGCGGGGGGGCCGCTAGCACAGATACGCAGTATTTT
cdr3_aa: CASRHSGGAASTDTQYF

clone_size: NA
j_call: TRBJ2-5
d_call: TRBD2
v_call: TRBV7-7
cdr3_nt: TGTGCCAGCAGCTTAAGTCCGTCGGGGGGGGCTACGCAAGAGACCCAGTACTTC
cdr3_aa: CASSLSPSGGATQETQYF

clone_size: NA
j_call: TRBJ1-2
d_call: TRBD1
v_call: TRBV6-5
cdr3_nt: TGTGCCAGCAGTTACTTGCAGGGGGTTCTGTCCTATGGCTACACCTTC
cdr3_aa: CASSYLQGVLSYGYTF

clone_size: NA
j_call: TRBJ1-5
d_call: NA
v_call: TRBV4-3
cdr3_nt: TGCGCCAGCAGCCAAGAAAGGGGTTTCCAGCCCCAGCATTTT
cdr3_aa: CASSQERGFQPQHF

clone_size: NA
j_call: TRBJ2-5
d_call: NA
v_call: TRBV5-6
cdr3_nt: TGTGCCAGCAGCCCGAACGGAGGGCCTGTTCGAGAGACCCAGTACTTC
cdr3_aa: CASSPNGGPVRETQYF

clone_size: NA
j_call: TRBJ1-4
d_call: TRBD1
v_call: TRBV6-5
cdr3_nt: TGTGCCAGCAGTTACGGGACAGGGGTAGAAAAACTGTTTTTT
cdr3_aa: CASSYGTGVEKLFF

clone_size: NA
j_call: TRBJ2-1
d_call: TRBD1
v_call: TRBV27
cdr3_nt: TGTGCCAGCAGTTTATCCCGGGACAGGGGGTACAATGAGCAGTTCTTC
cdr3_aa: CASSLSRDRGYNEQFF

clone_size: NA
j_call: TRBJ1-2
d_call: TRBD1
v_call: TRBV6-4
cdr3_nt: TGTGCCAGCCGGGACAGGGTAATGAGAGGTTGTGGCTACACCTTC
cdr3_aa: CASRDRVMRGCGYTF

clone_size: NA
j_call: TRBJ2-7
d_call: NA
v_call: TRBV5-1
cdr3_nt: TGCGCCAGCAGGTTCCAGGGTAGCTACGAGCAGTACTTC
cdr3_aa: CASRFQGSYEQYF

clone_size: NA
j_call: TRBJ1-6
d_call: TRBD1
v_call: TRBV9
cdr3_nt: TGTGCCAGCAGCGTCGCACCGGGACAGGGTCTCTCACCCCTCCACTTT
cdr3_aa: CASSVAPGQGLSPLHF

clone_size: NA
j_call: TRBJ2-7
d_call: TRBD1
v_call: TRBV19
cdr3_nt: TGTGCCAGTCAGTTACGGACAGGGACCTACGAGCAGTACTTC
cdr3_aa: CASQLRTGTYEQYF

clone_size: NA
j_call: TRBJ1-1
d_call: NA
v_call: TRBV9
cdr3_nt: TGTGCCAGCAGCGCGACTCCAAAGACTGAAGCTTTCTTT
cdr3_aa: CASSATPKTEAFF

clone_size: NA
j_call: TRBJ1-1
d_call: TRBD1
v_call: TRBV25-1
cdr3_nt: TGTGCCAGCAGTGACCCGAGACAGGGGAACACTGAAGCTTTCTTT
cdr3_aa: CASSDPRQGNTEAFF

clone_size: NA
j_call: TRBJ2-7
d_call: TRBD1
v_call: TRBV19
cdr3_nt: TGTGCCAGTAGTGCCGGGCCGGGACAGGGCTCCTACGAGCAGTACTTC
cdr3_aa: CASSAGPGQGSYEQYF

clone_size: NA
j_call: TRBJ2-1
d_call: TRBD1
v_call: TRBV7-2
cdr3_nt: TGTGCCAGCAGCGTACAGGGGTCCGGCTACAATGAGCAGTTCTTC
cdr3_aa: CASSVQGSGYNEQFF

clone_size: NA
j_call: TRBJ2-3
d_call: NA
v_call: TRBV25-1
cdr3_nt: TGTGCCAGCAGTGACCCTAGACTAGGTGTCACAGATACGCAGTATTTT
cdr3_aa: CASSDPRLGVTDTQYF

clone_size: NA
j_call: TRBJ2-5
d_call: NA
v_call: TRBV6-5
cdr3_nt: TGTGCCAGCAGCCGTAATAGGCAGGGCTCCCAGTACTTC
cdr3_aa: CASSRNRQGSQYF

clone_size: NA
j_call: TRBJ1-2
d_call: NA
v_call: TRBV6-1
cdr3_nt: TGTGCCAGCAGTGACCACTATCAGGGAACCGCTTATGGCTACACCTTC
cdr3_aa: CASSDHYQGTAYGYTF

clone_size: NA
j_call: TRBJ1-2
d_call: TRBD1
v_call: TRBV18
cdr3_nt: TGTGCCAGCTCGCGGGACAGATTTGCCGGGGGCTACACCTTC
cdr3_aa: CASSRDRFAGGYTF

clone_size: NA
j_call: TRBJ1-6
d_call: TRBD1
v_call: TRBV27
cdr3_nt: TGTGCCAGCAGTACACGGACAGGGGTGGATTCACCCCTCCACTTT
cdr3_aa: CASSTRTGVDSPLHF

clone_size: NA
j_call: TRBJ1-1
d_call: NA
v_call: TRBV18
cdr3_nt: TGTGCCAGCTCACAAGGCAGGGGATTGGACACTGAAGCTTTCTTT
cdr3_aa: CASSQGRGLDTEAFF

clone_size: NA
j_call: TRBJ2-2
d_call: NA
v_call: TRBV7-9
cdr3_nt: TGTGCCTCTCAGGGACTTATCACCGGGGAGCTGTTTTTT
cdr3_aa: CASQGLITGELFF

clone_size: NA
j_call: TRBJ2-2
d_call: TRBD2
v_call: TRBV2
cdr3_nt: TGTGCCAGCAGAGTGCGCGGGGGGGCCGACGGGGAGCTGTTTTTT
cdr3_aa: CASRVRGGADGELFF

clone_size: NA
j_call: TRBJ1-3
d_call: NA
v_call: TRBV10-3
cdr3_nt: TGTGCCATCAGTGTGGAGGGCTCGGGAAACACCATATATTTT
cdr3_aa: CAISVEGSGNTIYF

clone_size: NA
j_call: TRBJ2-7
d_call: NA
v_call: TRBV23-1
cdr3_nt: TGCGCCAGCAGTCGACAGGATGACTCCTACGAGCAGTACTTC
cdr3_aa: CASSRQDDSYEQYF

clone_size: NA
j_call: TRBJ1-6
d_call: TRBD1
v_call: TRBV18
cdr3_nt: TGTGCCAGCTCTATAGGGGGCGCGGATTCACCCCTCCACTTT
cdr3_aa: CASSIGGADSPLHF

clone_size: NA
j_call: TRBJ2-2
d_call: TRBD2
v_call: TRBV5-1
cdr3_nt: TGCGCCAGCAGAGGTGGCGGGGGCACCGGGGAGCTGTTTTTT
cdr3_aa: CASRGGGGTGELFF

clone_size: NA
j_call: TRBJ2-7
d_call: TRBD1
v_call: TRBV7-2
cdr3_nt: TGTGCCAGCAGCTTAAGGAGGCCGGGACAGGGGCTCTCCTACGAGCAGTACTTC
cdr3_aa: CASSLRRPGQGLSYEQYF

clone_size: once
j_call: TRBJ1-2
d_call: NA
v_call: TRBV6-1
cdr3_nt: TGTGCCAGCAGTGAAGCTAAAAGCAGGGGACGAACCTTC
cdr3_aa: CASSEAKSRGRTF

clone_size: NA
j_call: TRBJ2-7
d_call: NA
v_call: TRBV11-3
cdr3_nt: TGTGCCAGCAGGCCGGGACTCTCCAGCTCCTACGAGCAGTACTTC
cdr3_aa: CASRPGLSSSYEQYF

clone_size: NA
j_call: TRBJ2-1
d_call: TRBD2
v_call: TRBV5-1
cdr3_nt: TGCGCCAGCAGCTTGGTGTTTAGCGGGGGGGCAGGGTACAATGAGCAGTTCTTC
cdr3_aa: CASSLVFSGGAGYNEQFF

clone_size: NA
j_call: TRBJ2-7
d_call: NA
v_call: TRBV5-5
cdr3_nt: TGTGCCAGCAGCCTATTGCAGGGGAAGGAGTACTTC
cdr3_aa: CASSLLQGKEYF

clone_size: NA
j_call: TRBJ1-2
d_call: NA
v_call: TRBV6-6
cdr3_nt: TGTGCCAGCAGTTTCACTAGCCGGGACGTCTCTACCTTC
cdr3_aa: CASSFTSRDVSTF

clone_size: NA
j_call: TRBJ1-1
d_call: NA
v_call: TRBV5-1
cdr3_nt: TGCGCCAGCAGCCCGGGACTCCGTGGAGAAGCTTTCTTT
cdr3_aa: CASSPGLRGEAFF

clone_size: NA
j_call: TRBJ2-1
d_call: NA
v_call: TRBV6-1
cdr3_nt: TGTGCCAGCAGCAAAGGGGTCCCCAACAATGAGCAGTTCTTC
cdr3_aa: CASSKGVPNNEQFF

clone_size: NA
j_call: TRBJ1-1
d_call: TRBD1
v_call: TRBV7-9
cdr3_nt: TGTGCCAGCAGCATCACGACAGGGAGCACTGAAGCTTTCTTT
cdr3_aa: CASSITTGSTEAFF

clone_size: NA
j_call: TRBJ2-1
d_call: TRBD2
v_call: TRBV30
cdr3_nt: TGTGCCTGGACCCCAGGACTAGCGGGGGGGGTTGAGCAGTTCTTC
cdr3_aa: CAWTPGLAGGVEQFF

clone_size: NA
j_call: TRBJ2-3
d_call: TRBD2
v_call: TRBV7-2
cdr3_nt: TGTGCCAGCACCCCGGGGGGAGATACGCAGTATTTT
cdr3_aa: CASTPGGDTQYF

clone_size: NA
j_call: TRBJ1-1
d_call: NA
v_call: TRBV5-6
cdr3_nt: TGTGCCAGCACCTTATGGGGGGAAGTTTTGGGTGAAGCTTTCTTT
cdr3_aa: CASTLWGEVLGEAFF

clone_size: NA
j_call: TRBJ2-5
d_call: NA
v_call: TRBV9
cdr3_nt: TGTGCCAGCAGCCCCCGCCGGCAAGAGACCCAGTACTTC
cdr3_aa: CASSPRRQETQYF

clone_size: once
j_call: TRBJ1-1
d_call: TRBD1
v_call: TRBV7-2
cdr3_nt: TGTGCCAGCAGCTTGGGACAGGGGAACACTGAAGCTTTCTTT
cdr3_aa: CASSLGQGNTEAFF

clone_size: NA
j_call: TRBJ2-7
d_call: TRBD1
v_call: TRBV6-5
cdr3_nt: TGTGCCAGCAGCAGGACAGGGATCGACTACGAGCAGTACTTC
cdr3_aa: CASSRTGIDYEQYF

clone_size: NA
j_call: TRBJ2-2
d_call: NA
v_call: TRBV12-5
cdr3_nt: TGTGCTAGTGGTTTGGAGAGGGTGGTTGGGAACACCGGGGAGCTGTTTTTT
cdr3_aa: CASGLERVVGNTGELFF

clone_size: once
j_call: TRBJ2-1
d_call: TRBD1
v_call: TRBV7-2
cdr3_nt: TGTGCCAGCAGCTTAGGACAGGGGGCTGTCAATGAGCAGTTCTTC
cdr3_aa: CASSLGQGAVNEQFF

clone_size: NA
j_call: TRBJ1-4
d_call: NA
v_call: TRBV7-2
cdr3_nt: TGTGCCAGCAGCCAAACAATAACAGGTGCATATGAAAAACTGTTTTTT
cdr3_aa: CASSQTITGAYEKLFF

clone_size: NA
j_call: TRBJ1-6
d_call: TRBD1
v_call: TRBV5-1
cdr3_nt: TGCGCCAGCAGCTCGGATAGACAGGGGAAGAATTCACCCCTCCACTTT
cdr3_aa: CASSSDRQGKNSPLHF

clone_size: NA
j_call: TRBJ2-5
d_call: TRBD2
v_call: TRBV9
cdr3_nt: TGTGCCAGCAGCCCCCGTAGCGGGGGGCTAGAAGAGACCCAGTACTTC
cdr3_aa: CASSPRSGGLEETQYF

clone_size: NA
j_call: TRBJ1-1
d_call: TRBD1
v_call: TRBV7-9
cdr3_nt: TGTGCCAGCAACTCCCAGGGACAGGGGGCCACTGAAGCTTTCTTT
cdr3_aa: CASNSQGQGATEAFF